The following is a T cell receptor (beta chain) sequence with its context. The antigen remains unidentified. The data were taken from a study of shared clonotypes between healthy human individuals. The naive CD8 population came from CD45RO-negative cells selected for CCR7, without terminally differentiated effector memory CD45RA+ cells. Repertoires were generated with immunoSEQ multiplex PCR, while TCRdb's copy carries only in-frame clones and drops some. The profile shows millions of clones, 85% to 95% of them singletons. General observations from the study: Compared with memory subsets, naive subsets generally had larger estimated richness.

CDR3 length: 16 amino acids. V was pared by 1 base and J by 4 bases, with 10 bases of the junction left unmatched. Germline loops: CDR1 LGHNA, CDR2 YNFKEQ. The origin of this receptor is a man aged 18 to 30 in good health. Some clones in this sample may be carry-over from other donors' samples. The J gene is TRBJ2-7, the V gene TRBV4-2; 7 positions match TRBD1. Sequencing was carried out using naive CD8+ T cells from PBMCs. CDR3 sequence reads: CASSQGLGQNLYEQYF. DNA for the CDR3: TGTGCCAGCAGCCAAGGCCTGGGACAGAATCTATACGAGCAGTACTTC.